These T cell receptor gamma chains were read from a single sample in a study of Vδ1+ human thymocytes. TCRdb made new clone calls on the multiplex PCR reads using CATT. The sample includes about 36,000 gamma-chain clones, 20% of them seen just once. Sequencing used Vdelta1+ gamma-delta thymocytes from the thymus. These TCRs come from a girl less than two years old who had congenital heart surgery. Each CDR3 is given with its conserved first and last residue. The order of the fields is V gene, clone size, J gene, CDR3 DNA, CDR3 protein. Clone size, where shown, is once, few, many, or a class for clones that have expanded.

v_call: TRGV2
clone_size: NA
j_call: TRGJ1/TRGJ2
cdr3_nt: TGTGCCACCTGGGACGTTGGCCGATTGAGTTATAAGAAACTCTTT
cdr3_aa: CATWDVGRLSYKKLF

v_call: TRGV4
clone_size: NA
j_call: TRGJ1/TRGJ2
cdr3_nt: TGTGCCACCTGGGGTAGCTACTATAAGAAACTCTTT
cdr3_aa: CATWGSYYKKLF

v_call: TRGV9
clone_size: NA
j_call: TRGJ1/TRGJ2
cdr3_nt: TGTGCCTTGTGGGAGGGCTCGTCGCTTTATAAGAAACTCTTT
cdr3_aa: CALWEGSSLYKKLF

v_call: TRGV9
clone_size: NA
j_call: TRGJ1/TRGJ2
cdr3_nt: TGTGCCTTGTGGGAGGTTAATCCGGATTATAAGAAACTCTTT
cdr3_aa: CALWEVNPDYKKLF

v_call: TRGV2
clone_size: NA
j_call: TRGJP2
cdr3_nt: TGTGCCACCTGGGACGGGCATCGGAGTAGTGATTGGATCAAGACGTTT
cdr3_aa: CATWDGHRSSDWIKTF

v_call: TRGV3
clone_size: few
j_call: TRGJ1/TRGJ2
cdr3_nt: TGTGCCACCTGGGACACTTGCAAAGGGTATTATAAGAAACTCTTT
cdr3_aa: CATWDTCKGYYKKLF

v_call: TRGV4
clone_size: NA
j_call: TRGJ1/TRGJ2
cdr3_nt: TGTGCCACCGCTTATAAGAAACTCTTT
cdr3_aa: CATAYKKLF

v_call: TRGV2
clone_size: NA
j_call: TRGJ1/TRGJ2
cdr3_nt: TGTGCCACCTGGGACGGTACAGAGGGGGATAAGAAACTCTTT
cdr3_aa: CATWDGTEGDKKLF

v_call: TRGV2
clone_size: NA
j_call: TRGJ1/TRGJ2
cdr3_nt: TGTGCCACCTGGGACGGGCCGGGGAAAAAGAAACTCTTT
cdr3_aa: CATWDGPGKKKLF

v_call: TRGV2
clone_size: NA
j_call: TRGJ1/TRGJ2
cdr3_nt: TGTGCCACCTGGGCAAAGGGAAAGAAACTCTTT
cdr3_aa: CATWAKGKKLF

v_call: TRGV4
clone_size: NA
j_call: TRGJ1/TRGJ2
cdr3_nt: TGTGCCACCTGGGATGGGCCCGTTAAGAAACTCTTT
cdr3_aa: CATWDGPVKKLF

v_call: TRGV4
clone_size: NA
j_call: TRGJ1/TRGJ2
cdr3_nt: TGTGCCACCTGGGATGGGCCTTTTGGACGGGACTATTATAAGAAACTCTTT
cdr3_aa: CATWDGPFGRDYYKKLF

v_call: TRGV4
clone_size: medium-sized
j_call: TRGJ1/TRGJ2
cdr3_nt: TGTGCCACCTGGGATGGGCTGGATTATAAGAAACTCTTT
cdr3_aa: CATWDGLDYKKLF

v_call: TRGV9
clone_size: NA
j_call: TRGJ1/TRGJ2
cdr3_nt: TGTGCCTTGTGGGAGGGCGTTTATTATAAGAAACTCTTT
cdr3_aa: CALWEGVYYKKLF

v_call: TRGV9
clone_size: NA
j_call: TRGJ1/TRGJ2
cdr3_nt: TGTGCCTTGTGGGAGGTGCACGGTTTCGATTATAAGAAACTCTTT
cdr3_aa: CALWEVHGFDYKKLF

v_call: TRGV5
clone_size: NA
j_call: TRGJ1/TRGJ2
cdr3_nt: TGTGCCACCTGGGACAGGAATAGAAGGATTTACCGTGGGAAACTCTTT
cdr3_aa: CATWDRNRRIYRGKLF

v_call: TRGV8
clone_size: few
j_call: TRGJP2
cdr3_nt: TGTGCCACCTGGCCACCATATGGGAGTGATTGGATCAAGACGTTT
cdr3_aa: CATWPPYGSDWIKTF